What follows are 22 T cell receptor beta chains derived from one specimen sequenced in a study of tumor and adjacent non-tumor tissue in lung cancer. The library came from three nested PCR rounds adapted from ARM-PCR protocols. A single record per CDR3 protein comes from TCRdb applying MiXCR to the multiplex PCR reads. The profile shows fewer than 75,000 distinct CDR3 sequences, 76% of them singletons. This sample's RNA came from whole unsorted tissue. The normal lung tissue was taken more than 3 cm from the tumor edge. Sample: distant non-tumor lung tissue. The source is a man in his 60s with non-small cell lung cancer.

This clonotype was seen at least ten times. The chain employs TRBV5-6 and TRBJ2-7; 8 bases align to TRBD1. The CDR3 extends over 14 amino acids. Trimming took 6 bases from V and 0 from J; bases not matched to a gene: 5. Germline V gene lookup returns CDR1 SGHDT and CDR2 YYEEEE. CDR3 residues: CASTGQGLSYEQYF. In nucleotides, the CDR3 is TGTGCCAGCACCGGACAGGGCCTCTCCTACGAGCAGTACTTC.

As regards this clonotype: This clone may be a read error of a much larger clone one base away. The genes are TRBV5-1 and TRBJ1-2, with a tentative D call TRBD1 (5 bases). The germline gives CDR1 SGHRS, CDR2 YFSETQ. Trimming pared 8 bases from V and 6 bases from J, leaving 23 bases between. This CDR3 has 15 amino acids. The CDR3 loop reads CARSETSGTADGYTF. The DNA for the CDR3 is TGCGCCAGGAGCGAGACCTCCGGGACGGCTGATGGCTACACCTTC.

This sequence joins TRBV6-6 and TRBJ2-7, with D possibly TRBD1 on 6 matching bases. The germline CDR1 and CDR2 sequences are MNHNY and SVGAGI (reference sequence). The CDR3 has 17 amino acids. Deletions cut 7 bases from V and 5 bases from J, with 27 bases between. CDR3 coding DNA: TGTGCCAGCAATCCAGGGGTTAGGGTAGCTGGAAGGAACGAGCAGTACTTC. It translates to CASNPGVRVAGRNEQYF.

This clonotype was seen more than once but under ten times. It may be a read error: a sequence one base away is much more abundant. This rearrangement joins TRBV6-1 to TRBJ1-1; D gene ambiguous. The CDR3 contains 12 residues. Germline CDR1 is MNHNS and CDR2 is SASEGT. The V and J ends lost 3 bases and 7 bases respectively, with 9 bases between them. The CDR3 DNA reads TGTGCCAGCAGTGAGAAACGGTATGAAGCTTTCTTT. This sequence encodes CASSEKRYEAFF.

With regard to this clonotype: A read error may produce the germline difference seen at one junction end. In DNA, the CDR3 is TGCGGTGCTAGTAGTGAGGGAGTAGGCTACGAGCAGTACTTC. Translation: CGASSEGVGYEQYF. The rearrangement joins TRBV20-1 to TRBJ2-3; perhaps TRBD2 as D (5 bases). The tail of the sequence fits TRBJ2-7 better, so the J call may be wrong. The CDR3 is made up of 14 amino acids. CDR1 is DFQATT, CDR2 SNEGSKA, per germline (reference sequence).

This sequence joins TRBV10-2 and TRBJ2-4; no clear D. The CDR3 loop spans 15 amino acids. Trimming left V 7 bases short and J 0 bases short, with 13 bases between. Looked up from germline, CDR1 is WSHSY and CDR2 is SAAADI. This chain's CDR3 is CASNGEWEAKNIQYF. CDR3 DNA sequence: TGCGCCAGCAATGGAGAGTGGGAAGCCAAAAACATTCAGTACTTC.

Regarding this clonotype: The junction departs from the called germline gene at one end, perhaps through a read error. The chain couples TRBV4-2 to TRBJ2-7, with a tentative D call TRBD1 (6 bases). This CDR3 comprises 14 residues. CDR1 and CDR2 (germline): LGHNA, YNFKEQ. CDR3 coding DNA: TGTGCAAGCAGCCCGACAGACGGTAGGGACAAGCAGTACTTC. It codes for CASSPTDGRDKQYF.

This clonotype was observed a few times. One junction end does not reproduce the germline sequence, and a read error may be involved. This chain uses TRBV12-3 or TRBV12-4 with TRBJ2-1; 7 bases map to TRBD2. This CDR3 spans 14 amino acids. DNA of the CDR3: TGTGCCAGCGGTTTTGGCGGGAGAGCCCATGAGCGATTCTTC. As protein: CASGFGGRAHERFF.

To note about this clonotype: One junction end does not reproduce the germline sequence, and a read error may be involved. The genes are TRBV20-1 and TRBJ2-3, with 9 bases that match TRBD2. Germline V lookup: CDR1 DFQATT, CDR2 SNEGSKA (reference sequence). The length of the CDR3 is 16 residues. The CDR3 loop is CCAEVAGGHGTDTQYF. DNA of the CDR3: TGCTGTGCTGAAGTCGCGGGAGGGCACGGCACAGATACGCAGTATTTT.

Comment on this clonotype: The junction does not match germline at one end; this may be a read error. The rearrangement uses TRBV28 and TRBJ1-1, with a tentative D call TRBD1 (5 bases). The length of the CDR3 is 13 residues. CDR1 and CDR2 from the germline V gene are MDHEN and SYDVKM. Here the CDR3 DNA reads TGTGCCAGCAGTTTAAGGGGTGTTCAGGATCGTCTCTTT. It is translated as CASSLRGVQDRLF. Full variable domain (remainder filled in from reference TRBV28 and TRBJ1-1): DVKVTQSSRYLVKRTGEKVFLECVQDMDHENMFWYRQDPGLGLRLIYFSYDVKMKEKGDIPEGYSVSREKKERFSLILESASTNQTSMYLCASSLRGVQDRLFGQGTRLTVV.

A remark on this clonotype: At one of its ends the junction is not consistent with the germline gene, which may arise from a read error. This rearrangement joins TRBV11-3 to TRBJ2-1; D not resolved. Germline V gene data show CDR1 as SGHNT and CDR2 as YENEEA. This CDR3 has 12 amino acids. The CDR3, as DNA: TGTGCCAGCAGCTCCCAGTACAACGAGCATTTCTTT. As protein: CASSSQYNEHFF.

The rearrangement links TRBV20-1 to TRBJ2-7; 10 bases align to TRBD2. The CDR3 is 15 residues long. Germline CDR1 reads DFQATT; CDR2 reads SNEGSKA (reference sequence). V shed 4 bases and J 7 bases; nucleotides not matched to a gene: 13. The CDR3 DNA is TGCAGTGCTACACCTAGCGGGAGAGACTTAATTGAGCAGTACTTC. This gives the protein CSATPSGRDLIEQYF.

The chain recombines TRBV6-1 with TRBJ2-5; 10 bases are shared with TRBD2. The CDR3 is made up of 14 amino acids. Germline V gives CDR1 MNHNS, CDR2 SASEGT. The V gene end was trimmed by 7 bases and the J gene end by 4 bases; junction bases not matched to a gene: 6. The CDR3 here is CASKITSGIETQYF. CDR3 coding DNA: TGTGCCAGCAAGATTACTAGCGGGATAGAGACCCAGTACTTC.

Note on this clonotype: Germline is not matched at one junction end, which may reflect a read error. V is TRBV14 and J is TRBJ2-5; D not certain. This CDR3 contains 13 residues. Germline values: CDR1 SGHDN, CDR2 FVKESK. CDR3 amino acids: CAGSRADQETQCF. The CDR3 DNA reads TGTGCCGGCAGCCGGGCAGACCAAGAGACCCAGTGCTTC.

This clonotype was found once. The chain couples TRBV6-1 to TRBJ1-1; TRBD1 agrees at 7 bases. Trimming took 9 bases from V and 5 from J; bases not matched to a gene: 9. The CDR3 has 13 residues. Germline V gene data show CDR1 as MNHNS and CDR2 as SASEGT. The CDR3 is CASNRQGWTEAFF. Here the CDR3 DNA reads TGTGCCAGTAATAGACAGGGTTGGACTGAAGCTTTCTTT.

This clonotype was detected only a few times. This likely comes from a read error, as the CDR3 has no conserved phenylalanine or tryptophan at its end. The chain couples TRBV20-1 to TRBJ2-1; 9 nucleotides align to TRBD2. Germline V gene sequence: CDR1 DFQATT, CDR2 SNEGSKA (reference sequence). V dropped 4 bases and J dropped 3; count of bases not matched to a gene: 7. This CDR3 is 15 amino acids long. The CDR3 bases are TGCAGTGCTATGGTTAGCGGGAGTGGCTACAATGAGCAGTTCCTC. Its protein is CSAMVSGSGYNEQFL.

The genes are TRBV6-6 and TRBJ2-7, with 7 bases aligning to TRBD1. Germline trimming cut 8 bases from V and 11 bases from J; bases unmatched to any gene: 15. The germline V gene encodes CDR1 MNHNY and CDR2 SVGAGI (reference sequence). This CDR3 has 13 residues. This CDR3 reads CASATGTDYEKYF. The CDR3 DNA follows: TGTGCCAGCGCGACCGGGACAGACTACGAAAAGTACTTC.

The CDR3 protein is CVNSQPRLVRSYNEQFF. CDR3 in DNA: TGCGTCAACAGCCAACCTCGACTAGTAAGGTCCTACAATGAGCAGTTCTTC. The V gene is TRBV4-1, the J gene TRBJ2-1, with D possibly matching TRBD2 (6 bases). CDR1 and CDR2 (germline): MGHRA, YSYEKL. The CDR3 totals 17 residues.

A word on this clonotype: The junction does not match germline at one end; this may be a read error. V gene TRBV4-1 combines with J gene TRBJ2-5, with TRBD1 matching over 7 bases. Germline V lookup: CDR1 MGHRA, CDR2 YSYEKL. This CDR3 is built from 15 residues. DNA for the CDR3: TGCGCCAGCATCAGAGGAAGGGGGCAAAGGGAGACTCAGTACTTC. It is translated as CASIRGRGQRETQYF.

On this clonotype itself: Its ends do not fully match the called genes, so a read error is possible. This rearrangement joins TRBV5-5 to TRBJ2-7; 7 positions agree with TRBD1. CDR3 size: 17 residues. Germline V gene sequence: CDR1 SGHKS, CDR2 YYEKEE (reference sequence). CDR3 protein: CVSSGPGGDHMMHEQYF. CDR3 bases: TGTGTCAGCAGCGGCCCAGGGGGTGACCATATGATGCATGAGCAGTACTTC.

This chain joins TRBV15 and TRBJ2-1; 7 bases align to TRBD2. J gave up 4 bases and V 0 bases, and 6 bases lay outside the gene matches. The CDR3 runs 16 residues. The germline V gene encodes CDR1 LNHNV and CDR2 YYDKDF (reference sequence). As DNA, the CDR3 is TGTGCCACCAGCAGAGAATTGCTAGCGGCGTACAATGAGCAGTTCTTC. Amino acid sequence: CATSRELLAAYNEQFF.

This chain joins TRBV2 and TRBJ1-2; TRBD1 is a possible D gene (5 bases). The CDR3 totals 14 residues. Germline V gene lookup returns CDR1 SNHLY and CDR2 FYNNEI. Written as DNA, the CDR3 is TGTATCAGCAGTGAATGGGACGGGGGGAATGGCTACACCTTC. Protein sequence: CISSEWDGGNGYTF.